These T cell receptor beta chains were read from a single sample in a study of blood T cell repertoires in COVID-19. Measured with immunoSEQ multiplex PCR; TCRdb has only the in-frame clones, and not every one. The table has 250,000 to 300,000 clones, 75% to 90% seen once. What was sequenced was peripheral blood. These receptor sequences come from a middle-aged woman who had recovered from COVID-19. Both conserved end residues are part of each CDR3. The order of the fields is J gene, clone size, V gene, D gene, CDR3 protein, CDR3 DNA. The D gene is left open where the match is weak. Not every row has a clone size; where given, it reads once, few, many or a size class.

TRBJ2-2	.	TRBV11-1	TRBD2	CASSPGLANGELFF	TGTGCCAGCAGCCCGGGACTAGCAAACGGGGAGCTGTTTTTT
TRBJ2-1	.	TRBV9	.	CASSVAPAGEQFF	TGTGCCAGCAGCGTAGCTCCGGCGGGTGAGCAGTTCTTC
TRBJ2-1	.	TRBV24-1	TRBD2	CATSDKPGLAVHFNEQFF	TGTGCCACCAGTGATAAGCCGGGACTAGCAGTCCATTTCAATGAGCAGTTCTTC
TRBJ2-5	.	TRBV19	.	CASRTTAEETQYF	TGTGCCAGTAGGACGACAGCCGAAGAGACCCAGTACTTC
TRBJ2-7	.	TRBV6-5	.	CASGETGDSYEQYF	TGTGCCAGCGGAGAGACAGGAGACTCCTACGAGCAGTACTTC
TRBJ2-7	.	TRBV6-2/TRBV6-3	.	CASSYGPPGEQYF	TGTGCCAGCAGTTACGGGCCACCCGGCGAGCAGTACTTC
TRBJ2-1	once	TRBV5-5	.	CASSLVAGSSYNEQFF	TGTGCCAGCAGCTTGGTGGCGGGAAGCTCCTACAATGAGCAGTTCTTC
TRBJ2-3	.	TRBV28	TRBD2	CASNPAGVSSDTQYF	TGTGCCAGCAACCCAGCGGGAGTTTCTTCGGATACGCAGTATTTT
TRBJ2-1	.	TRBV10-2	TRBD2	CASSAGTSQHLNEQFF	TGCGCCAGCAGCGCCGGGACTAGCCAACACCTCAATGAGCAGTTCTTC
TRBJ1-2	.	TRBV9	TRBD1	CASSVEVRTGPHGYTF	TGTGCCAGCAGCGTAGAGGTGCGGACAGGGCCCCATGGCTACACCTTC
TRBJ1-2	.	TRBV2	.	CASTPQEDYGYTF	TGTGCCAGCACCCCCCAGGAAGACTATGGCTACACCTTC
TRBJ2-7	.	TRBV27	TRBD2	CASSGPSGSVRGEQYF	TGTGCCAGCAGTGGCCCTAGCGGGAGCGTCAGGGGGGAGCAGTACTTC
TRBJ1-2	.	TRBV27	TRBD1	CASSFAGGYGYTF	TGTGCCAGCAGTTTTGCAGGGGGTTATGGCTACACCTTC
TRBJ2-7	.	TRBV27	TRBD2	CASSSGLAGTYEQYF	TGTGCCAGCAGTTCGGGACTAGCGGGGACCTACGAGCAGTACTTC
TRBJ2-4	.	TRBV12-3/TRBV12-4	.	CASSGGGRNIQYF	TGTGCCAGCAGTGGGGGGGGGCGAAACATTCAGTACTTC
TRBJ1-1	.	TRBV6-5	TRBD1	CASSYAAQGGTEAFF	TGTGCCAGCAGTTACGCGGCGCAGGGGGGCACTGAAGCTTTCTTT
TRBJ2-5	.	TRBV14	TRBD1	CASSQGSDREETQYF	TGTGCCAGCAGCCAAGGGTCGGACAGGGAGGAGACCCAGTACTTC
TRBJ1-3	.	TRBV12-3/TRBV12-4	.	CASGHHSGNTIYF	TGTGCCAGCGGACACCACTCTGGAAACACCATATATTTT
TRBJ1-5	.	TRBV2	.	CASSERGGQPQHF	TGTGCCAGCAGTGAGAGGGGGGGTCAGCCCCAGCATTTT
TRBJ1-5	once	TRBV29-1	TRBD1	CSVRTGGDSNQPQHF	TGCAGCGTCCGGACAGGGGGGGATAGCAATCAGCCCCAGCATTTT
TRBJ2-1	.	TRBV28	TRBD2	CASRLTSGRVNEQFF	TGTGCCAGCAGGCTTACTAGCGGGAGGGTCAATGAGCAGTTCTTC
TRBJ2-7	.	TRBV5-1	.	CASSLAGREQYF	TGCGCCAGCAGCTTAGCAGGGCGGGAGCAGTACTTC
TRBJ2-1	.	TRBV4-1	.	CASSQGPPDEQFF	TGCGCCAGCAGCCAAGGTCCCCCGGATGAGCAGTTCTTC
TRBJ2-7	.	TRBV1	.	CTSSQLGGPFYEQYF	TGCACCAGCAGCCAACTGGGAGGGCCGTTTTACGAGCAGTACTTC
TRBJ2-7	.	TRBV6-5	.	CASSYSWTDPYEQYF	TGTGCCAGCAGTTACTCCTGGACAGACCCCTACGAGCAGTACTTC
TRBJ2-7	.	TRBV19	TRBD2	CASSITSGRAREQYF	TGTGCCAGTAGTATCACAAGCGGGAGGGCTCGGGAGCAGTACTTC
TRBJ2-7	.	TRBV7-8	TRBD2	CASSVRSGSAYEQYF	TGTGCCAGCTCAGTCCGTAGCGGGAGCGCCTACGAGCAGTACTTC
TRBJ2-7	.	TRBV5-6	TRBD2	CASSLRLAGGLNEQYF	TGTGCCAGCAGCCTCAGACTAGCGGGAGGGCTAAACGAGCAGTACTTC
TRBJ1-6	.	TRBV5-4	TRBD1	CASGAARGLDNSPLHF	TGTGCCAGCGGGGCCGCCAGGGGGCTGGATAATTCACCCCTCCACTTT
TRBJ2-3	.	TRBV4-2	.	CASSQPDWGLTDTQYF	TGTGCCAGCAGCCAACCGGATTGGGGCCTCACAGATACGCAGTATTTT
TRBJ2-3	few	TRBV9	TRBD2	CASTRRTSGSSDTQYF	TGTGCCAGCACCCGCAGGACTAGCGGGAGTTCAGATACGCAGTATTTT
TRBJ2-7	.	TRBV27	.	CASSLFGLPTYEQYF	TGTGCCAGCAGTTTATTTGGACTACCTACCTACGAGCAGTACTTC
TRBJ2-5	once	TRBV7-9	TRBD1	CASSLAQGARRETQYF	TGTGCCAGCAGCTTAGCGCAGGGGGCGCGAAGAGAGACCCAGTACTTC
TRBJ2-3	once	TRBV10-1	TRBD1	CASSESDRESTDTQYF	TGCGCCAGCAGTGAATCGGACAGGGAAAGCACAGATACGCAGTATTTT
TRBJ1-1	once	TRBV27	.	CASSLSGQTEAFF	TGTGCCAGCAGTTTATCGGGGCAGACTGAAGCTTTCTTT
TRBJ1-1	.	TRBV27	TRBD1	CASSITTGNAAFF	TGTGCCAGCAGTATCACGACAGGGAATGCAGCTTTCTTT
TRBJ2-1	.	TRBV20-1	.	CSASGGAWRTYNEQFF	TGCAGTGCTAGTGGCGGCGCGTGGCGCACCTACAATGAGCAGTTCTTC
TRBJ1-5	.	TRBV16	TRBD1	CASSPRDREQPQHF	TGTGCCAGCAGTCCCCGGGACAGGGAACAGCCCCAGCATTTT
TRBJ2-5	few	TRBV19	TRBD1	CASSVDRGQIQKTQYF	TGTGCCAGTAGTGTGGATAGGGGGCAGATCCAAAAGACCCAGTACTTC
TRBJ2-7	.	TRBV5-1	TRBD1	CASSSRQGGTYEQYF	TGCGCCAGCAGCTCACGACAGGGCGGCACCTACGAGCAGTACTTC
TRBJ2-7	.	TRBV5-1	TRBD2	CASRGGNEQYF	TGCGCCAGCAGGGGGGGGAACGAGCAGTACTTC
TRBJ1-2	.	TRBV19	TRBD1	CASSIDRGDRAYGYTF	TGTGCCAGTAGTATAGATCGGGGGGACAGGGCCTATGGCTACACCTTC
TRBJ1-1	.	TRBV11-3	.	CASSFDRRQNTEAFF	TGTGCCAGCAGCTTCGACAGGAGGCAGAACACTGAAGCTTTCTTT
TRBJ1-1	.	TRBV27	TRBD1	CASSFDRVGSEAFF	TGTGCCAGCAGCTTTGACAGGGTGGGTTCTGAAGCTTTCTTT
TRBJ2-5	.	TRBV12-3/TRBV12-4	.	CASSLGLAETQYF	TGTGCCAGCAGTTTAGGGCTAGCGGAGACCCAGTACTTC